The 18 T cell receptor beta chains below all came from one sample that was sequenced in a study of shared clonotypes between healthy human individuals. TCRdb's table, derived via immunoSEQ multiplex PCR, lists solely in-frame clones and lacks some. This table holds around 560,000 clones, approximately 95% found once. It was CD45RO-negative cells, positively selected for CCR7, that made up naive CD8 cells, with terminally differentiated effector memory CD45RA+ cells excluded. The sequenced sample was naive CD8+ T cells sorted from blood. Source of these receptors: a woman in her thirties in good health.

The chain recombines TRBV9 with TRBJ2-3; TRBD2 matches at 10 bases. V trimming: 4 bases; J trimming: 0 bases; junction bases outside the gene matches: 8. The CDR3 length is 17 residues. CDR1 and CDR2 (germline): SGDLS, YYNGEE. Here the CDR3 reads CASSSRTSGASTDTQYF. The DNA of the CDR3 is TGTGCCAGCAGCTCACGGACTAGCGGTGCTAGCACAGATACGCAGTATTTT.

The chain uses TRBV7-2 and TRBJ2-7; 11 nucleotides align to TRBD2. The germline V gene has CDR1 SGHTA and CDR2 FQGNSA. Germline trimming cut 4 bases from V and 4 bases from J; bases unmatched to any gene: 15. CDR3 length: 18 residues. The CDR3 nucleotides are TGTGCCAGCAGCTCCCAATACTCCACTAGCGGGAGTATGTACGAGCAGTACTTC. Amino acid sequence: CASSSQYSTSGSMYEQYF.

The chain uses TRBV2 and TRBJ2-5, with D uncertain. The J call may be wrong; the DNA end is better matched by TRBJ2-7. The CDR3 has 9 amino acids. Per the germline V gene, CDR1 is SNHLY and CDR2 is FYNNEI. The CDR3, as DNA: TGTGCCAGTGGCTACGAGCAGTACTTC. Its translation is CASGYEQYF.

The rearrangement links TRBV5-6 to TRBJ2-2, with no clear D. Between the trimmed V and J ends, which lost 0 bases and 6 bases, there was a span of 6 bases. Germline V gene data show CDR1 as SGHDT and CDR2 as YYEEEE. The CDR3 covers 13 residues. CDR3 in amino acids: CASSLGEPGELFF. CDR3 bases: TGTGCCAGCAGCTTGGGGGAACCCGGGGAGCTGTTTTTT.

CDR3 sequence: CASSLGTHLSYEQYF. The CDR3 DNA is TGTGCCAGCAGCTTAGGGACCCATCTCTCCTACGAGCAGTACTTC. V is TRBV11-3 and J is TRBJ2-5; D gene unclear. Matching the DNA end better, TRBJ2-7 makes the J call doubtful. Germline-derived CDR1 and CDR2 are SGHNT and YENEEA. CDR3 length: 15 amino acids.

This chain uses TRBV5-5 with TRBJ2-7; D uncertain. V lost 4 bases and J lost 4, with 6 bases in between. CDR1 is SGHKS and CDR2 is YYEKEE in the germline V gene (reference sequence). The CDR3 runs 11 residues. CDR3 sequence: CASSNSYEQYF. The CDR3 DNA is TGTGCCAGCAGCAATTCTTACGAGCAGTACTTC.

J is TRBJ2-4 and V is TRBV6-1; D is unresolved. The length of the CDR3 is 16 residues. Trimming took off 4 bases at V and 0 bases at J, with 13 bases between the two ends. The germline V gene encodes CDR1 MNHNS and CDR2 SASEGT. The CDR3 loop is CASSVITGLAKNIQYF. The DNA of the CDR3 is TGTGCCAGCAGTGTTATAACTGGTTTAGCCAAAAACATTCAGTACTTC.

CDR3 protein: CASRETGTGGYGYTF. The CDR3 DNA sequence: TGTGCCAGCAGGGAGACCGGGACAGGAGGCTATGGCTACACCTTC. The rearrangement links TRBV13 to TRBJ1-2; 8 bases are a match to TRBD1. After removal of 6 bases from V and 4 bases from J, the junction contained 10 bases not matched to a gene. This CDR3 is 15 amino acids long. From germline, CDR1 is PRHDT and CDR2 FYEKMQ (reference sequence). The complete variable domain, with remaining parts taken from reference TRBV13 and TRBJ1-2, reads AAGVIQSPRHLIKEKRETATLKCYPIPRHDTVYWYQQGPGQDPQFLISFYEKMQSDKGSIPDRFSAQQFSDYHSELNMSSLELGDSALYFCASRETGTGGYGYTFGSGTRLTVV.

This clone was counted a single time. Within the sample, other DNA sequences also encode this same CDR3. V gene TRBV11-2 combines with J gene TRBJ2-7, with D unclear. This CDR3 is built from 12 residues. V lost 1 base and J 2 bases, leaving 3 bases between the germline ends. Germline CDR1 is SGHAT and CDR2 is FQNNGV. For the CDR3, the DNA is TGTGCCAGCAGCTTAGTGCCCTACGAGCAGTACTTC. Amino acid sequence: CASSLVPYEQYF.

J is TRBJ2-1 and V is TRBV5-4; TRBD2 matches 10 bases. Germline CDR1 and CDR2: SGHNT and YYREEE (reference sequence). Losses at the gene ends were 3 bases for V and 7 bases for J; bases not matched to a gene: 7. The CDR3 totals 15 residues. CDR3 sequence reads: CASSSPSGSKNEQFF. In nucleotides, the CDR3 is TGTGCCAGCAGCTCTCCTAGCGGGAGTAAAAATGAGCAGTTCTTC. Full variable domain (rest looked up from reference TRBV5-4 and TRBJ2-1): ETGVTQSPTHLIKTRGQQVTLRCSSQSGHNTVSWYQQALGQGPQFIFQYYREEENGRGNFPPRFSGLQFPNYSSELNVNALELDDSALYLCASSSPSGSKNEQFFGPGTRLTVL.

The V call is TRBV15, the J call TRBJ2-7, with 11 bases matching TRBD1. Per germline, CDR1 LNHNV and CDR2 YYDKDF (reference sequence). After removal of 6 bases from V and 4 bases from J, the junction contained 5 bases not matched to a gene. The CDR3 is 14 amino acids. The DNA for the CDR3 is TGTGCCACCAGTGCGGGACAGGGGGGATACGAGCAGTACTTC. This gives the protein CATSAGQGGYEQYF.

The CDR3 DNA follows: TGTGCCAGCAGCCTACCCGCAACTAATGAAAAACTGTTTTTT. Its translation is CASSLPATNEKLFF. V usage is TRBV2 and J usage is TRBJ1-4; D gene uncertain. The CDR3 runs to 14 residues. Deletions cut 6 bases from V and 0 bases from J, with 8 bases between. Germline V gene lookup returns CDR1 SNHLY and CDR2 FYNNEI.

This chain connects TRBV5-6 to TRBJ2-3; 13 positions match TRBD2. Germline V gene data show CDR1 as SGHDT and CDR2 as YYEEEE. V lost 2 bases and J lost 5; bases outside the gene matches: 5. The CDR3 is made up of 16 amino acids. The CDR3 is CASSFRTSGSLDTQYF. The DNA for the CDR3 is TGTGCCAGCAGCTTCCGGACTAGCGGGAGTCTAGATACGCAGTATTTT.

This chain connects TRBV28 to TRBJ2-3; 7 bases align to TRBD2. The V segment lost 2 bases and the J segment 0 bases; nucleotides outside the gene matches: 14. This CDR3 comprises 19 residues. Germline V gives CDR1 MDHEN, CDR2 SYDVKM. CDR3 in amino acids: CASSLPLVGGSQSTDTQYF. The CDR3 DNA sequence: TGTGCCAGCAGTTTACCTCTGGTGGGCGGGAGTCAAAGCACAGATACGCAGTATTTT.

The rearrangement uses TRBV27 and TRBJ2-7, with 9 bases matching TRBD2. This CDR3 is built from 14 residues. V shed 5 bases and J 5 bases; nucleotides not matched to a gene: 7. CDR1 is MNHEY and CDR2 is SMNVEV in the germline V gene (reference sequence). CDR3: CASSGEREEDEQYF. The CDR3 nucleotides are TGTGCCAGCAGTGGCGAGCGGGAGGAGGACGAGCAGTACTTC.

The genes are TRBV7-8 and TRBJ2-7; D is uncertain. This CDR3 has 15 residues. CDR1 is SGHVS and CDR2 is FQNEAQ in the germline V gene. Trimming took 2 bases from V and 3 from J, leaving 14 bases between them. The CDR3 region is CASSLFGVGNYEQYF. As DNA, the CDR3 is TGTGCCAGCAGCTTATTTGGGGTAGGGAACTACGAGCAGTACTTC.

The CDR3 DNA follows: TGTGCCAGCAGGGACCGGTCTAGCTCCTACGAGCAGTACTTC. Protein: CASRDRSSSYEQYF. This chain uses TRBV5-5 with TRBJ2-7; D is uncertain. The CDR3 length is 14 residues. V was pared by 5 bases and J by 0 bases, with 12 bases between. Germline loops: CDR1 SGHKS, CDR2 YYEKEE (reference sequence).

This sequence joins TRBV5-6 and TRBJ2-1; D could derive from TRBD1 or TRBD2 (5 bases each). This CDR3 has 13 residues. V lost 2 bases and J 7 bases, leaving 10 bases between the germline ends. Per germline, CDR1 SGHDT and CDR2 YYEEEE. The CDR3: CASSFGGSNEQFF. In DNA form, the CDR3 reads TGTGCCAGCAGCTTTGGGGGATCGAATGAGCAGTTCTTC. Combining the CDR3 with reference TRBV5-6 and TRBJ2-1 gives the whole variable domain DAGVTQSPTHLIKTRGQQVTLRCSPKSGHDTVSWYQQALGQGPQFIFQYYEEEERQRGNFPDRFSGHQFPNYSSELNVNALLLGDSALYLCASSFGGSNEQFFGPGTRLTVL.